This T cell receptor beta chain was sequenced during a study of T cell repertoires in cytomegalovirus infection. This clonotype was detected only once. Its antigen is as yet unknown. CDR1 is LNHDA, CDR2 SQIVND, per germline (reference sequence). V was cut by 7 bases and J by 0 bases, with 13 bases left in between. The CDR3 is made up of 15 amino acids. TCRdb called the reads again in MiXCR, with one record for every CDR3 protein. The profile shows approximately 89,000 distinct CDR3 sequences, 29% of them singletons. The sequence derives from a human donor in good health (CMV status not recorded). Some clones in this sample may be carry-over from other donors' samples. The sample in question was CD8+ T cells from cultured PBMCs, obtained from culture after CMV antigen stimulation. The V call is TRBV19, the J call TRBJ2-1, with a tentative D call TRBD2 (6 bases). CDR3 protein: CASNWDSSSYNEQFF. CDR3 bases: TGTGCCAGTAATTGGGACTCAAGCTCCTACAATGAGCAGTTCTTC. Looking up the rest from reference TRBV19 and TRBJ2-1 gives the full variable domain: DGGITQSPKYLFRKEGQNVTLSCEQNLNHDAMYWYRQDPGQGLRLIYYSQIVNDFQKGDIAEGYSVSREKKESFPLTVTSAQKNPTAFYLCASNWDSSSYNEQFFGPGTRLTVL.